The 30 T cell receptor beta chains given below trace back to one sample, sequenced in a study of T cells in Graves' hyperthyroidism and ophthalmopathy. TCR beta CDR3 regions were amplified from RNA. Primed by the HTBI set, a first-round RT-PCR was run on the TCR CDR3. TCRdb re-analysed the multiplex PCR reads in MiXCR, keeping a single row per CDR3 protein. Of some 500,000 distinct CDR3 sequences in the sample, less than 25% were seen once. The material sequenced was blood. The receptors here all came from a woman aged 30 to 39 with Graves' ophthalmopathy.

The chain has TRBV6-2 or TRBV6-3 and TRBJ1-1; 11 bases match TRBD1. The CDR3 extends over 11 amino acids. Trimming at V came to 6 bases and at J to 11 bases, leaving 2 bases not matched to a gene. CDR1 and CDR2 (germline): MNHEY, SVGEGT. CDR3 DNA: TGTGCCAGCAGGGACAGGGGGCAGGCTTTCTTT. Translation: CASRDRGQAFF.

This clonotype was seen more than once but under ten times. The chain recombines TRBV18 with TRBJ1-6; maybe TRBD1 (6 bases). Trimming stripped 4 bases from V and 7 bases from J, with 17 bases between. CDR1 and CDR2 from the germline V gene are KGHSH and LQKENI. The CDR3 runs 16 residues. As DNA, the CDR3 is TGTGCCAGCTCACGAACCGGGACACGGCTGAATTCACCCCTCCACTTT. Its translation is CASSRTGTRLNSPLHF.

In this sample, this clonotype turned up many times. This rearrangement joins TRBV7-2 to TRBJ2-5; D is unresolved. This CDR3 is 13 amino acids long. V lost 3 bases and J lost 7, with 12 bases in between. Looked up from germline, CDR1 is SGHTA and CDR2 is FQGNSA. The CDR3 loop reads CASSFGPLTTQYF. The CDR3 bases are TGTGCCAGCAGCTTTGGGCCCCTCACGACCCAGTACTTC.

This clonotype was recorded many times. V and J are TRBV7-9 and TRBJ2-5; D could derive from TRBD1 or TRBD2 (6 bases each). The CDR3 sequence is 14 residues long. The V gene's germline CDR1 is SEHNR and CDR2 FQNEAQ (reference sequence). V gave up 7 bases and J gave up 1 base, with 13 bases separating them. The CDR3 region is CASTLRGVQETQYF. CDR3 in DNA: TGTGCCAGCACCCTTAGGGGGGTCCAAGAGACCCAGTACTTC.

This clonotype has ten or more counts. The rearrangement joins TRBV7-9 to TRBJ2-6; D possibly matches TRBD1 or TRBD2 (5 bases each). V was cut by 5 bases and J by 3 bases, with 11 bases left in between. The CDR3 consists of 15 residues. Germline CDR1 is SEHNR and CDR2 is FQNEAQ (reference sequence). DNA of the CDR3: TGTGCCAGCAGCATGGGGGTGGATGGGGCCAACGTCCTGACTTTC. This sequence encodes CASSMGVDGANVLTF. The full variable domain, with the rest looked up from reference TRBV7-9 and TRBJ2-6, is DTGVSQNPRHKITKRGQNVTFRCDPISEHNRLYWYRQTLGQGPEFLTYFQNEAQLEKSRLLSDRFSAERPKGSFSTLEIQRTEQGDSAMYLCASSMGVDGANVLTFGAGSRLTVL.

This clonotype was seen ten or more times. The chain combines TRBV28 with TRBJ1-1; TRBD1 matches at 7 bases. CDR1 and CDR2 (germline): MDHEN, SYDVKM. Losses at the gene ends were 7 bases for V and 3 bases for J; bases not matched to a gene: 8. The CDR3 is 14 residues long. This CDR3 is CASNPTGVDTEAFF. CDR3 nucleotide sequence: TGTGCCAGCAACCCAACAGGGGTGGACACTGAAGCTTTCTTT.

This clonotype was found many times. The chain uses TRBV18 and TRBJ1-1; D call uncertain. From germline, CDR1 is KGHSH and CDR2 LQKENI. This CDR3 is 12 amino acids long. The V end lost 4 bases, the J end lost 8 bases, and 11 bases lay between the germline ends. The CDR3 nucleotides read TGTGCCAGCTCACGCACACGGGAGGAAGCTTTCTTT. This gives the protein CASSRTREEAFF.

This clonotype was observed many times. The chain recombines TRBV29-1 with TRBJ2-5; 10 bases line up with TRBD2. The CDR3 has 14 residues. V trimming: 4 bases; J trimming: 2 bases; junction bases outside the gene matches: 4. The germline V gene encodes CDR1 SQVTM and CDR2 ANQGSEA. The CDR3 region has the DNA TGCAGCGTTGTACTAGCGGGGAGGCAAGAGACCCAGTACTTC. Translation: CSVVLAGRQETQYF.

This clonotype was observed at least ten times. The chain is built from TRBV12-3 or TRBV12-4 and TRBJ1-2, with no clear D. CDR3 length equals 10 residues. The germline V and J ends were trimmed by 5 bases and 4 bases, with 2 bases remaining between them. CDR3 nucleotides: TGTGCCAGCAGTCTCTATGGCTACACCTTC. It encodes CASSLYGYTF.

CDR3 region: CSTSTGSGYTF. CDR3 sequence (DNA): TGCAGCACCTCGACAGGGTCGGGCTACACCTTC. The chain uses TRBV29-1 and TRBJ1-2, with 7 positions matching TRBD1. The CDR3 consists of 11 residues. The V segment lost 8 bases and the J segment 8 bases; nucleotides outside the gene matches: 8. CDR1 and CDR2 from the germline V gene are SQVTM and ANQGSEA.

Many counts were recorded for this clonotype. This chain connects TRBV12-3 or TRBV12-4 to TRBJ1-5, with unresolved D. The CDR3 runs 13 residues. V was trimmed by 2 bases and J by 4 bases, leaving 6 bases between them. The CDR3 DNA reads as TGTGCCAGCAGTTTAACCTGGAATCAGCCCCAGCATTTT. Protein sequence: CASSLTWNQPQHF.

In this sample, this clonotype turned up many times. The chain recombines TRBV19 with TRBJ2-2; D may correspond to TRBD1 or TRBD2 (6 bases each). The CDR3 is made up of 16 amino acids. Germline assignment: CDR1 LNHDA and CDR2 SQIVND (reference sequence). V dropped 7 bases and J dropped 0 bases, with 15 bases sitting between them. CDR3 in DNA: TGTGCCAGTACCTCGCCCGGGGGCCCGAACACCGGGGAGCTGTTTTTT. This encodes CASTSPGGPNTGELFF.

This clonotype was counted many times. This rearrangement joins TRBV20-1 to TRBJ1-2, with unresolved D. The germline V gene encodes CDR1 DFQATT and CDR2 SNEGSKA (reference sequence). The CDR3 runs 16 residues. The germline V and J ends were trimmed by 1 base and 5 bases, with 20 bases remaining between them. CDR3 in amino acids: CSARGTGQTNSYGYTF. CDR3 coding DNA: TGCAGTGCTAGAGGGACTGGCCAAACCAACTCGTATGGCTACACCTTC.

The chain's CDR3 is CASSRSRDRVYEQYF. CDR3 sequence (DNA): TGTGCCAGCAGTCGGAGTAGGGACAGGGTCTACGAGCAGTACTTC. This chain links TRBV2 with TRBJ2-7; 9 bases match TRBD1. V trimming: 5 bases; J trimming: 3 bases; junction bases outside the gene matches: 8. This CDR3 has 15 amino acids. The V gene's germline CDR1 is SNHLY and CDR2 FYNNEI.

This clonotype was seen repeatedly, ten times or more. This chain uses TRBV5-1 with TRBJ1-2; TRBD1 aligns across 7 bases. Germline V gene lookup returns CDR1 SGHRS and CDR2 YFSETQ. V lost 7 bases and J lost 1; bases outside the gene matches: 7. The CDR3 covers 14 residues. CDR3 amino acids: CASSRQGDNYGYTF. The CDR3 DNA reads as TGCGCCAGCTCCCGACAGGGCGATAACTATGGCTACACCTTC.

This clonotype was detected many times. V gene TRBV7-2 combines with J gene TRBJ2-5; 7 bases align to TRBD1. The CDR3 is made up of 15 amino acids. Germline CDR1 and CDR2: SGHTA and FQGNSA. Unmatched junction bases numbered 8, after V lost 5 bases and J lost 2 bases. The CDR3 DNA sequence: TGTGCCAGCAGCATTACAGGGGATTGGCAAGAGACCCAGTACTTC. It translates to CASSITGDWQETQYF.

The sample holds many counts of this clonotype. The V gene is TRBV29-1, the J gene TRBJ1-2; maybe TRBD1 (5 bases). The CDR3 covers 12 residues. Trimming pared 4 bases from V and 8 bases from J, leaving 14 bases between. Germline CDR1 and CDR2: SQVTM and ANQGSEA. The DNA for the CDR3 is TGCAGCGTTGTTCAGTGGCAGGGAGGCTACACCTTC. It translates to CSVVQWQGGYTF.

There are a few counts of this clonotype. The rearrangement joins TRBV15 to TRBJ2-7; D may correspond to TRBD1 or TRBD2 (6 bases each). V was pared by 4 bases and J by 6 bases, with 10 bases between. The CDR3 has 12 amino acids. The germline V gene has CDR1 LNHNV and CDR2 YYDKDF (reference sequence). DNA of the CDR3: TGTGCCACCAGCACCGGGGGCCCCGAGCAGTACTTC. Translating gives CATSTGGPEQYF. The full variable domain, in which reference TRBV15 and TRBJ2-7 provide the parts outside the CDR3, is DAMVIQNPRYQVTQFGKPVTLSCSQTLNHNVMYWYQQKSSQAPKLLFHYYDKDFNNEADTPDNFQSRRPNTSFCFLDIRSPGLGDTAMYLCATSTGGPEQYFGPGTRLTVT.

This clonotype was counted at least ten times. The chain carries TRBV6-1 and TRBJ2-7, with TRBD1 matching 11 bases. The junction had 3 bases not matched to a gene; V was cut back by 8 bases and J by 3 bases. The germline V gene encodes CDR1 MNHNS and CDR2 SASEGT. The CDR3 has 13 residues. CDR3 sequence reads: CASRDRGNYEQYF. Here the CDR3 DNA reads TGTGCCAGCCGGGACAGGGGGAACTACGAGCAGTACTTC.

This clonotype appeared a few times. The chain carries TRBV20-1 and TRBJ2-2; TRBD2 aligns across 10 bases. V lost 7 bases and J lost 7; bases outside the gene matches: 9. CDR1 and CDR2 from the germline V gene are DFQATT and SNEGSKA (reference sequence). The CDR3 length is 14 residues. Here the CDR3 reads CSVRSGGAVGELFF. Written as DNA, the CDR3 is TGCAGTGTACGGAGCGGGGGGGCCGTCGGGGAGCTGTTTTTT.

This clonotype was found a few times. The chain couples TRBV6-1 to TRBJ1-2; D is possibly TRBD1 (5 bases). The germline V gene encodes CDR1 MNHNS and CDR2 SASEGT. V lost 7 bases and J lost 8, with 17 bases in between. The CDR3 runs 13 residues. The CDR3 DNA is TGTGCCAGCACTACCACCGGGACGCAGGGCTACACCTTC. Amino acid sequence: CASTTTGTQGYTF.

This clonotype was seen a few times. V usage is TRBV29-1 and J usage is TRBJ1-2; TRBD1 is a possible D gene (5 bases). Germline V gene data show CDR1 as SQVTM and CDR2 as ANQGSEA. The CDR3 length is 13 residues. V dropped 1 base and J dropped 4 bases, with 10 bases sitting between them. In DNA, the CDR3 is TGCAGCGTTGAAGGGACGCAGGGCTATGGCTACACCTTC. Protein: CSVEGTQGYGYTF.

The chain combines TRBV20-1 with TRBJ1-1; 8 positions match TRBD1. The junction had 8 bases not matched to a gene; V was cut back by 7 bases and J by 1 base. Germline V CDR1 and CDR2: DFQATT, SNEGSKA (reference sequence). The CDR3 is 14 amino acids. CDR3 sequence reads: CSGITGTGNTEAFF. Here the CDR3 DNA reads TGCAGTGGCATAACCGGGACAGGGAACACTGAAGCTTTCTTT.

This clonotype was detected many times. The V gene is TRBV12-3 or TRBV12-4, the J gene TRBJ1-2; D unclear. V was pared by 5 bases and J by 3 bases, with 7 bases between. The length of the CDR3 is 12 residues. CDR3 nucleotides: TGTGCCAGCAGTACGGGCCACTATGGCTACACCTTC. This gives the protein CASSTGHYGYTF.

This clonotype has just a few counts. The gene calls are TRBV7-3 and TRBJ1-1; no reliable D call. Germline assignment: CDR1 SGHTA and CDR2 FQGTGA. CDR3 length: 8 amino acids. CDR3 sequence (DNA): TGTAAGAGGGCTGAAGCTTTCTTT. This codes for CKRAEAFF.

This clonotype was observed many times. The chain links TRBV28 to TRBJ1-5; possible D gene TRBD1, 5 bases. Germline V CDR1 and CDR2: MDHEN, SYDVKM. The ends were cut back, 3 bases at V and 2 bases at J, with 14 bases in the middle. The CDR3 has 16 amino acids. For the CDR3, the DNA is TGTGCCAGCAGTTTGGGTATGGGGGTTGGCAATCAGCCCCAGCATTTT. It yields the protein CASSLGMGVGNQPQHF. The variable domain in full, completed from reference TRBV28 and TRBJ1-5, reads DVKVTQSSRYLVKRTGEKVFLECVQDMDHENMFWYRQDPGLGLRLIYFSYDVKMKEKGDIPEGYSVSREKKERFSLILESASTNQTSMYLCASSLGMGVGNQPQHFGDGTRLSIL.

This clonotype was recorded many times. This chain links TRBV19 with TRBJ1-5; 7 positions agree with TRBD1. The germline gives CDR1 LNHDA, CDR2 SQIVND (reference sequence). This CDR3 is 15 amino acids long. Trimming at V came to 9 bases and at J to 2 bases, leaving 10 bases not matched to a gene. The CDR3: CASRGALGGNQPQHF. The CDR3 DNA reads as TGTGCCAGCAGGGGGGCTCTTGGGGGCAATCAGCCCCAGCATTTT.

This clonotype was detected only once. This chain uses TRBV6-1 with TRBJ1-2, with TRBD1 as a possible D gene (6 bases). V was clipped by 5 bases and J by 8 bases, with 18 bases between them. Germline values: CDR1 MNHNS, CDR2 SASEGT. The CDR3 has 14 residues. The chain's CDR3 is CASSPATGGLGYTF. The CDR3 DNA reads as TGTGCCAGCAGTCCGGCGACAGGAGGGTTGGGCTACACCTTC.

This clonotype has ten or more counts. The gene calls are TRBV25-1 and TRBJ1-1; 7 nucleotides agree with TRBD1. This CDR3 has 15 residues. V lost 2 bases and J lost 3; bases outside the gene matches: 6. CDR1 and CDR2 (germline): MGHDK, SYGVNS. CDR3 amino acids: CASSEPDQGDTEAFF. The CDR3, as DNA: TGTGCCAGCAGTGAACCTGACCAGGGGGACACTGAAGCTTTCTTT.

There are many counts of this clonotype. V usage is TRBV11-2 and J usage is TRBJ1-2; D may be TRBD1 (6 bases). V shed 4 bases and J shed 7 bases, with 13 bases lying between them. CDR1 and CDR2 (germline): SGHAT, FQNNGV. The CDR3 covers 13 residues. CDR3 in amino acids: CASSYIEGGGYTF. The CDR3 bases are TGTGCCAGCAGCTACATCGAGGGGGGTGGCTACACCTTC.